Described below is a single TCR beta chain sequence and its context. The antigen is not known. The CDR3 loop spans 13 amino acids. V was cut by 8 bases and J by 3 bases, with 14 bases left in between. The germline V gene encodes CDR1 MNHEY and CDR2 SVGEGT. The sample is drawn from a study of post-analysis software for immune sequencing data. Study context: The courses of disease that were included comprised relapsing-remitting, secondary progressive and progressive-relapsing multiple sclerosis. The study, taken as a whole, reports: Controls showed significantly higher normalized Chao1 diversity than did multiple sclerosis patients. A few TRBV segments appeared more often in patients than in controls, and TRBV5-6, TRBV5-1 and TRBV20-1 were among these.

Researchers reported that TCR beta cDNA libraries carried unique molecular identifiers. Each CDR3 protein gets one entry after TCRdb re-called the PCR reads with MiXCR. The table records about 200,000 distinct CDR3 sequences, roughly 28% of them present only once. Sequenced sample: blood. The clonotype was recovered from a girl aged 2 to 17 with multiple sclerosis. The rearrangement links TRBV6-2 or TRBV6-3 to TRBJ2-7, with TRBD2 as a possible D gene (6 bases). DNA for the CDR3: TGTGCCAGCCGGGATAGCGGCCTCTACGAGCAGTACTTC. Its protein is CASRDSGLYEQYF.